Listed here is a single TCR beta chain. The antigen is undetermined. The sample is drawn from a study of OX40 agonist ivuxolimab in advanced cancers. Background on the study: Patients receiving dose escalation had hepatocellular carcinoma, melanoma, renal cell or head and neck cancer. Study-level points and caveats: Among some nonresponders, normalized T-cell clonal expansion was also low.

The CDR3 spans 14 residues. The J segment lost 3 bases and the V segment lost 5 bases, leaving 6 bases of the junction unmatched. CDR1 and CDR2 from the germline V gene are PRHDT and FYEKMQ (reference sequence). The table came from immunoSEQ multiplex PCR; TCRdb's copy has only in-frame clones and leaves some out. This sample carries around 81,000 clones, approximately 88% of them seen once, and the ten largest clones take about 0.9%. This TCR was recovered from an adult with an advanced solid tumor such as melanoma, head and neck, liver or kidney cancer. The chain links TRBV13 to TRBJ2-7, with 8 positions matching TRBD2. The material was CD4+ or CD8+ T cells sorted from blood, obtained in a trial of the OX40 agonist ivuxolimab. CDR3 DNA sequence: TGTGCCAGCAGCCGCCGTGGGACTAGCTACGAGCAGTACTTC. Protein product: CASSRRGTSYEQYF.